This T cell receptor (beta chain) was sequenced during a study of OX40 agonist ivuxolimab in advanced cancers. Study results and caveats: Several nonresponders also turned out to have low normalized T-cell clonal expansion.

Here immunoSEQ multiplex PCR was the method, and the copy in TCRdb shows in-frame clones only, minus some. The repertoire holds about 48,000 clones, with about four fifths as singletons. The germline gives CDR1 MGHDK, CDR2 SYGVNS. The CDR3 is 18 amino acids. With 0 bases removed from V and 6 bases from J, the gap between germline ends came to 20 bases. As concerns this clone: No antigen is known for it.

The source was CD4+ or CD8+ T cells sorted from blood, collected in a trial of the OX40 agonist ivuxolimab. The chain couples TRBV25-1 to TRBJ1-4; D not resolved. The sequence came from an adult with an advanced solid tumor such as melanoma, head and neck, liver or kidney cancer. The CDR3 sequence: CASSEYNLWAQRDEKLFF. CDR3 DNA: TGTGCCAGCAGTGAATATAACCTCTGGGCGCAACGGGATGAAAAACTGTTTTTT.